This entry describes one T cell receptor beta chain. The data stem from a study of T cells in tuberculosis. Overall study: Sequenced TCRs come from CD1B-GMM tetramer-binding T cells. Study findings and constraints: Low-affinity CD1B-GMM tetramer-binding T cells may have been missed.

Germline-derived CDR1 and CDR2 are LGHNT and FRNRAP. Trimming took off 2 bases at V and 2 bases at J, with 19 bases between the two ends. The CDR3 is 17 residues long. Sorting used thawed, overnight-rested PBMC stained with anti-CD3, a viability dye and GMM-loaded CD1B tetramer. The CD1B tetramers carried C32 glucose monomycolate purified from Rhodococcus equi. PBMC for tetramer sorting were first depleted of CD14-expressing monocytes. Approximately 100,000 tetramer-negative cells were sorted from each donor. TCRdb's table, derived via immunoSEQ multiplex PCR, lists solely in-frame clones and lacks some. The sample shows roughly 59,000 clones, under 90% of them seen only once.

The gene calls are TRBV12-5 and TRBJ2-7; weak D call: TRBD2 (8 bases). Sequences were obtained from CD1b-GMM tetramer-negative cells sorted from PBMCs. This receptor was identified in an adult woman with latent tuberculosis. The CDR3 loop reads CASGLPTGGGVAYEQYF. Written as DNA, the CDR3 is TGTGCTAGTGGTTTGCCAACGGGAGGGGGCGTCGCCTACGAGCAGTACTTC.